This passage covers 3 T cell receptor beta chains from one sample sequenced in a study of blood T cell repertoires in COVID-19. Generated by immunoSEQ multiplex PCR, the TCRdb table keeps only in-frame clones and is missing some. The profile shows almost 200,000 clones, approximately 86% of them singletons. What was sequenced was peripheral blood. Source of these receptors: a man aged 55 to 69 with COVID-19, enrolled during active disease.

In regard to this clone: Relative to the germline gene, one junction end is altered; a read error may explain this. This rearrangement joins TRBV4-2 to TRBJ2-2; D might be TRBD2 (5 bases). The CDR3 spans 14 residues. In germline, CDR1 is LGHNA, CDR2 YNFKEQ. CDR3 sequence reads: CASSPSDVIGELLF. CDR3 nucleotides: TGTGCCAGCAGCCCCTCAGACGTCATCGGGGAGCTGCTTTTT.

This clone was seen a single time. V usage is TRBV5-4 and J usage is TRBJ2-1; TRBD2 aligns across 14 bases. V was clipped by 0 bases and J by 7 bases; unmatched bases: 3. CDR3 length equals 16 residues. Germline assignment: CDR1 SGHNT and CDR2 YYREEE (reference sequence). The chain's CDR3 is CASSLGTSGRNNEQFF. The CDR3 DNA follows: TGTGCCAGCAGCTTGGGGACTAGCGGGAGGAATAATGAGCAGTTCTTC.

This clone showed up just a few times. V is TRBV19 and J is TRBJ1-5; the match to TRBD1 covers 7 bases. V shed 2 bases and J 3 bases; nucleotides not matched to a gene: 1. The CDR3 length is 14 residues. Germline loops: CDR1 LNHDA, CDR2 SQIVND (reference sequence). The CDR3 DNA reads TGTGCCAGTAGTATACAGGGGGACAATCAGCCCCAGCATTTT. This translates into CASSIQGDNQPQHF. Full variable domain (rest looked up from reference TRBV19 and TRBJ1-5): DGGITQSPKYLFRKEGQNVTLSCEQNLNHDAMYWYRQDPGQGLRLIYYSQIVNDFQKGDIAEGYSVSREKKESFPLTVTSAQKNPTAFYLCASSIQGDNQPQHFGDGTRLSIL.